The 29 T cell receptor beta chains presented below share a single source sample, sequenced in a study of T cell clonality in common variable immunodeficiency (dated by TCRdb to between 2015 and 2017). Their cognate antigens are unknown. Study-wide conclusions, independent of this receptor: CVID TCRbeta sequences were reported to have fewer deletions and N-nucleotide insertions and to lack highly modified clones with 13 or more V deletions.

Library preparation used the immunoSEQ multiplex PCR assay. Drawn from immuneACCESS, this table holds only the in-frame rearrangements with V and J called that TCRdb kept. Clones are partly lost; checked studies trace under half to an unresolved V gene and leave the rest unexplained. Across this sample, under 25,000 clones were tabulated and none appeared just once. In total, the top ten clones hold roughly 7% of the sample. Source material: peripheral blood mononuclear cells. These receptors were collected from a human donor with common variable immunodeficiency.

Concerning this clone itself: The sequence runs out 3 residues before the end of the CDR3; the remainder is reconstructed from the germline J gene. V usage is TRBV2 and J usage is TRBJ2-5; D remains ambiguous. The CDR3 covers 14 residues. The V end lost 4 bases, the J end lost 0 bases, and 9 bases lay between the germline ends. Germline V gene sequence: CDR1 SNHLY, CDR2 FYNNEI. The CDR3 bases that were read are TGTGCCAGCAGTGGCGGAACGTACCAAGAGACC. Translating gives CASSGGTYQET. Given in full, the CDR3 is CASSGGTYQETQYF. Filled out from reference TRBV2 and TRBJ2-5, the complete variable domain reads EPEVTQTPSHQVTQMGQEVILRCVPISNHLYFYWYRQILGQKVEFLVSFYNNEISEKSEIFDDQFSVERPDGSNFTLKIRSTKLEDSAMYFCASSGGTYQETQYFGPGTRLLVL.

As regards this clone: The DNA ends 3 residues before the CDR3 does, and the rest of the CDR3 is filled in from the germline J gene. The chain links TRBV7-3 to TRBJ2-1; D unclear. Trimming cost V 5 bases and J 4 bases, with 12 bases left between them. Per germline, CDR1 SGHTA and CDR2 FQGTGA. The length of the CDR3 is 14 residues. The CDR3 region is CASSPSSGYNEQFF. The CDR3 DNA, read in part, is TGTGCCAGCAGCCCAAGTTCAGGTTACAATGAG.

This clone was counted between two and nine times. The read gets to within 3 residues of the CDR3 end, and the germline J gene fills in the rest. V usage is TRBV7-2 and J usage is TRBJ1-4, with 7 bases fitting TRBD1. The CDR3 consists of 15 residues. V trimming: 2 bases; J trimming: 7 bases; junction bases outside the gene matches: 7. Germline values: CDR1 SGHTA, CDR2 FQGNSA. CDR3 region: CASSLQRGRAEKLFF. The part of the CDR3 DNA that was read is TGTGCCAGCAGCTTACAAAGGGGGCGAGCTGAAAAA.

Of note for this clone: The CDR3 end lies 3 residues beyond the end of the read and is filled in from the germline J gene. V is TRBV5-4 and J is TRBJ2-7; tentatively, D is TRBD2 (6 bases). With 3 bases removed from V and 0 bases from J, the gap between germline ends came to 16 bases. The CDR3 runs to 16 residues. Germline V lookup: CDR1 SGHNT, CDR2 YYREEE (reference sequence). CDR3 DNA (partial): TGTGCCAGCAGCTCAAACCGGGACTCACTCTCCTACGAG. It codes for CASSSNRDSLSYE. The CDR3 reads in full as CASSSNRDSLSYEQYF.

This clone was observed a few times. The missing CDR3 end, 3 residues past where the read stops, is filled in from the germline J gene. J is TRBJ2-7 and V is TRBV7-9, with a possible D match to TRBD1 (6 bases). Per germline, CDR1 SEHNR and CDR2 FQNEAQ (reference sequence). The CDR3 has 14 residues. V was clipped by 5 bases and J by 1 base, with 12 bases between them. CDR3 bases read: TGTGCCAGCAGCCCCGAAGGGGGTTCCTACGAG. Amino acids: CASSPEGGSYE. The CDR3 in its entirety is CASSPEGGSYEQYF. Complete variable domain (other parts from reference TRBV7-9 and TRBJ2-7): DTGVSQNPRHKITKRGQNVTFRCDPISEHNRLYWYRQTLGQGPEFLTYFQNEAQLEKSRLLSDRFSAERPKGSFSTLEIQRTEQGDSAMYLCASSPEGGSYEQYFGPGTRLTVT.

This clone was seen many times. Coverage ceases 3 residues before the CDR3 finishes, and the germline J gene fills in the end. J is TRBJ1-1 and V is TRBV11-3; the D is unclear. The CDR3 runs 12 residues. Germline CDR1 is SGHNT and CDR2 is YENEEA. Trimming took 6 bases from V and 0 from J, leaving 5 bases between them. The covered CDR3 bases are TGTGCCAGCAGTTTTATGAACACTGAA. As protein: CASSFMNTE. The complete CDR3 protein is CASSFMNTEAFF. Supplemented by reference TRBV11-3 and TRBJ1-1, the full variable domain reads EAGVVQSPRYKIIEKKQPVAFWCNPISGHNTLYWYLQNLGQGPELLIRYENEEAVDDSQLPKDRFSAERLKGVDSTLKIQPAELGDSAVYLCASSFMNTEAFFGQGTRLTVV.

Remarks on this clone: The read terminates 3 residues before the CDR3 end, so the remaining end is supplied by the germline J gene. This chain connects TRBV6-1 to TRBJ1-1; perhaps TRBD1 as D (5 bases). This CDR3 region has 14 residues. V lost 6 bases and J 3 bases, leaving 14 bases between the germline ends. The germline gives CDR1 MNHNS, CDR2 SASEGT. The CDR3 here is CASSENWGDTEAFF. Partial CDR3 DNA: TGTGCCAGCAGCGAAAATTGGGGGGACACTGAA.

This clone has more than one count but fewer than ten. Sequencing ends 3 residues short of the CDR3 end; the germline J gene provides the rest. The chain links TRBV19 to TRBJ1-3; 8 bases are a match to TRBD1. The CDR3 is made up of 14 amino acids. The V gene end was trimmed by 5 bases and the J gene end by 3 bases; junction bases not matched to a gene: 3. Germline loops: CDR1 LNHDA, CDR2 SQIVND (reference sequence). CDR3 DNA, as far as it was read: TGTGCCAGTAGTGCCGGACAGGGTGGAAACACC. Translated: CASSAGQGGNT. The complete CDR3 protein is CASSAGQGGNTIYF. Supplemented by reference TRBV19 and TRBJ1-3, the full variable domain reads DGGITQSPKYLFRKEGQNVTLSCEQNLNHDAMYWYRQDPGQGLRLIYYSQIVNDFQKGDIAEGYSVSREKKESFPLTVTSAQKNPTAFYLCASSAGQGGNTIYFGEGSWLTVV.

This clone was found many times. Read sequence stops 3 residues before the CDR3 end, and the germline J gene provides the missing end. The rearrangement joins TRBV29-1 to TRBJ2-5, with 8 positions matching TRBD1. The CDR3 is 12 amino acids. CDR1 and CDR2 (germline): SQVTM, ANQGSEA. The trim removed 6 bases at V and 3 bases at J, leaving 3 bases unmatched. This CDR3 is CSVAGGEETQYF. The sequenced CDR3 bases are TGCAGCGTCGCAGGGGGCGAAGAGACC.

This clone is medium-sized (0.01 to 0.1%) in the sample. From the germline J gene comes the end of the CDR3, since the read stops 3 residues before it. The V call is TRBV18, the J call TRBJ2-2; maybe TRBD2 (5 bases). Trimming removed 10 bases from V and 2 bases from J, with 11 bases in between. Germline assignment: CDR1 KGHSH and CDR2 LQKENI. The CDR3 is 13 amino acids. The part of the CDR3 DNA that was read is TGTGCCACCAGCGGAGTTAACACCGGGGAG. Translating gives CATSGVNTGE. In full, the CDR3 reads CATSGVNTGELFF.

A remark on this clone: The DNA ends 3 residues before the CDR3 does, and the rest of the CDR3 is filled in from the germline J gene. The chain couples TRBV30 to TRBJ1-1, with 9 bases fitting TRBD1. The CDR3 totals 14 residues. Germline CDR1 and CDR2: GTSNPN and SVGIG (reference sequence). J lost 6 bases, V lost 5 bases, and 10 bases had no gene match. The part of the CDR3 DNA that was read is TGTGCCTGGCAAATCCGGGACAGGGCCCCTGAA. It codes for CAWQIRDRAPE. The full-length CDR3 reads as CAWQIRDRAPEAFF.

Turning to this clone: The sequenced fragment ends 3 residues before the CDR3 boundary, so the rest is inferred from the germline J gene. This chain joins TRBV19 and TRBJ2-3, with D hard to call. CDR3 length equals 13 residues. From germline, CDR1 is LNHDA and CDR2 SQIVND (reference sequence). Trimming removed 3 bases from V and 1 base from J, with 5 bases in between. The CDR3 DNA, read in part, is TGTGCCAGTAGTATTCCGGGCACAGATACG. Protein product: CASSIPGTDT. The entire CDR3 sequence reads CASSIPGTDTQYF.

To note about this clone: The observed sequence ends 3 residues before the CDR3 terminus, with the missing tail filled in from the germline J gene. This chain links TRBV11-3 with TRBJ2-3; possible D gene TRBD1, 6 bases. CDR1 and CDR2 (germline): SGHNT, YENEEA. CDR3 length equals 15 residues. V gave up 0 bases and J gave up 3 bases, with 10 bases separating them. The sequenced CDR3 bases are TGTGCCAGCAGCTTAGAAAAGCAGGGGACAGATACG. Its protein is CASSLEKQGTDT. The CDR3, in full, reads CASSLEKQGTDTQYF. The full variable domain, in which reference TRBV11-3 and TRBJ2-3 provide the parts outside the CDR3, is EAGVVQSPRYKIIEKKQPVAFWCNPISGHNTLYWYLQNLGQGPELLIRYENEEAVDDSQLPKDRFSAERLKGVDSTLKIQPAELGDSAVYLCASSLEKQGTDTQYFGPGTRLTVL.

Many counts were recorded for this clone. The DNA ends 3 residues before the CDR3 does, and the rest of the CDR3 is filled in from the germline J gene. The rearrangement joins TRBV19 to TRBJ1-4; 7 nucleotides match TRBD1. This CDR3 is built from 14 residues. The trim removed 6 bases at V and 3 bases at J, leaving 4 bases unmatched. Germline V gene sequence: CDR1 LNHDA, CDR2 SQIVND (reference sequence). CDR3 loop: CASSPGTANEKLFF. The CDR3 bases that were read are TGTGCCAGTAGCCCCGGGACAGCTAATGAAAAA.

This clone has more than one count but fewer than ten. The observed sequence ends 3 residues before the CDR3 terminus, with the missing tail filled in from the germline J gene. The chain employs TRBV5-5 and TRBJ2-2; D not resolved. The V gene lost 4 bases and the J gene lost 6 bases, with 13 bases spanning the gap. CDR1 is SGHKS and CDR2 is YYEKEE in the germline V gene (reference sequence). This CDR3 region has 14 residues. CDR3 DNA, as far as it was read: TGTGCCAGCAGCCCGCTTAGATCCGCCGGGGAG. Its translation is CASSPLRSAGE. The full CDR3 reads CASSPLRSAGELFF.

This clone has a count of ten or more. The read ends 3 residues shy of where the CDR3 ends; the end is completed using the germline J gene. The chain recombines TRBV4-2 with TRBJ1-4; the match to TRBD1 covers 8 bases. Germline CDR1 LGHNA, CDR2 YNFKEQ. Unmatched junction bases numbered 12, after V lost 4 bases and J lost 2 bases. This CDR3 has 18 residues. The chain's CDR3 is CASSPHPATGATNEKLFF. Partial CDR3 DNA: TGTGCCAGCAGCCCCCACCCGGCGACAGGGGCGACTAATGAAAAA.

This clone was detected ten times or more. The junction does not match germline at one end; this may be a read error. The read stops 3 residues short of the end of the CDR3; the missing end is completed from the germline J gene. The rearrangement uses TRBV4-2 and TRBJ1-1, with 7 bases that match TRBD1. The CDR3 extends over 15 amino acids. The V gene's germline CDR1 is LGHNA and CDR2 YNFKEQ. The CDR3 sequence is CASSQDWTGNTEAFF. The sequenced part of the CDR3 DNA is TGCGCCAGCAGCCAAGATTGGACAGGGAACACTGAA.

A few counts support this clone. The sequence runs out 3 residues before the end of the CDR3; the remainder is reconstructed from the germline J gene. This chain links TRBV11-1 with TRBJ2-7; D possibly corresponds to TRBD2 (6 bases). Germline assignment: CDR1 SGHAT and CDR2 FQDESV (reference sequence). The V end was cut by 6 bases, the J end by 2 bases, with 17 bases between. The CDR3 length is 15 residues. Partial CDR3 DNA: TGTGCCAGCAGTTCTACCGGGACTGGTCCCTACGAG. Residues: CASSSTGTGPYE. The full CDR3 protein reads CASSSTGTGPYEQYF.

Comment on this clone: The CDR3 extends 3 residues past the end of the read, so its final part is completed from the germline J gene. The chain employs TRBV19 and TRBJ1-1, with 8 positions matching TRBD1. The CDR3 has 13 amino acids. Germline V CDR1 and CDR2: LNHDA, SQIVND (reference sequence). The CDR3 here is CASSSGQGREAFF. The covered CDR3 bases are TGTGCCAGTAGTTCAGGACAGGGCAGAGAA.

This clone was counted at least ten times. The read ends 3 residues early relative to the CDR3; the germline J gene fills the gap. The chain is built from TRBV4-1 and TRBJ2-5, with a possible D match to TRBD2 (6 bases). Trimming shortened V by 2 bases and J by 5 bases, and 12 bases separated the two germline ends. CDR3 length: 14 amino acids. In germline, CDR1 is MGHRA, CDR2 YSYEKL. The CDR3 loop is CASSQTGSGETQYF. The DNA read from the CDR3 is TGCGCCAGCAGCCAAACCGGGAGCGGGGAGACC.

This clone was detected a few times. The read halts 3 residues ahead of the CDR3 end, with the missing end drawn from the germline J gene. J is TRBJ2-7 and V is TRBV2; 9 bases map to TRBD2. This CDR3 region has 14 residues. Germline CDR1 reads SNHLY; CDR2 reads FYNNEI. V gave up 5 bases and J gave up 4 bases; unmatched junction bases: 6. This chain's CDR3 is CASSPGTSRYEQYF. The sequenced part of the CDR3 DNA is TGTGCCAGCAGTCCCGGGACTAGCCGTTACGAG.

The CDR3 loop reads CASSPGASTQYF. Incomplete CDR3 DNA: TGTGCCAGCAGCCCAGGGGCGTCGACG. This chain links TRBV7-9 with TRBJ2-3; D is possibly TRBD1 (6 bases). The CDR3 end lies 3 residues beyond the end of the read and is filled in from the germline J gene. The CDR3 spans 12 residues. The germline V gene has CDR1 SEHNR and CDR2 FQNEAQ (reference sequence).

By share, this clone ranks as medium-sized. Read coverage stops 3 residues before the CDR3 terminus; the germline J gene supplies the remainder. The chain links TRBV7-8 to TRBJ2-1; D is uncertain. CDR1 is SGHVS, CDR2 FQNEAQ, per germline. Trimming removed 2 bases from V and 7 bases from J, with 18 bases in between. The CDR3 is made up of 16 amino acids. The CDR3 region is CASSLISLDTFNEQFF. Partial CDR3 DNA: TGTGCCAGCAGCTTAATCTCGCTAGATACATTTAATGAG. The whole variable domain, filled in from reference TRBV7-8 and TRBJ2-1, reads GAGVSQSPRYKVAKRGQDVALRCDPISGHVSLFWYQQALGQGPEFLTYFQNEAQLDKSGLPSDRFFAERPEGSVSTLKIQRTQQEDSAVYLCASSLISLDTFNEQFFGPGTRLTVL.

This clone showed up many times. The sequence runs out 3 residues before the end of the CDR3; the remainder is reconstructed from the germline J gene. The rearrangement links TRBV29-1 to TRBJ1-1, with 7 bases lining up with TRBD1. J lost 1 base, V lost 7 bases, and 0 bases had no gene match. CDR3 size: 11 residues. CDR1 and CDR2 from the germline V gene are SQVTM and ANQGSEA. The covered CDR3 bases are TGCAGCGGGACAGGGAACACTGAA. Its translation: CSGTGNTE. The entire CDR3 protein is CSGTGNTEAFF.

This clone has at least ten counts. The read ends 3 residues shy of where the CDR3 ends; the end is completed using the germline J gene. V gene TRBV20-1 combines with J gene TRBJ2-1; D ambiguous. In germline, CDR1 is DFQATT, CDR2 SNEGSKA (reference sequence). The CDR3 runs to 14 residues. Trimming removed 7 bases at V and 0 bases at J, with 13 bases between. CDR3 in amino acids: CSVESAISYNEQFF. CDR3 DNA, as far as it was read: TGCAGTGTTGAGAGCGCGATCTCCTACAATGAG.

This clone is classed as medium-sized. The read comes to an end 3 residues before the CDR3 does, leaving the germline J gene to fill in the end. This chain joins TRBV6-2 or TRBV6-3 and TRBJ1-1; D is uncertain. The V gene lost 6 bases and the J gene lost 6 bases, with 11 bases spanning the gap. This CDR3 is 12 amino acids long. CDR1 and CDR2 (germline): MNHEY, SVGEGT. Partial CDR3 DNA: TGTGCCAGCAGCAAACAGAGGGCTGAA. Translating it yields CASSKQRAE. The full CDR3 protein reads CASSKQRAEAFF.

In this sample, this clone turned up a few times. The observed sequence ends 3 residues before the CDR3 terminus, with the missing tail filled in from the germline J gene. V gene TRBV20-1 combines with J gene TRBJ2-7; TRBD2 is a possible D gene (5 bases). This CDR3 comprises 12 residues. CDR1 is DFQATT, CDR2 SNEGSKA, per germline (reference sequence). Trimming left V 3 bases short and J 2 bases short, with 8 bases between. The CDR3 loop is CSASPSPYEQYF. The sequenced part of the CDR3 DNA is TGCAGTGCTAGTCCTAGCCCCTACGAG.

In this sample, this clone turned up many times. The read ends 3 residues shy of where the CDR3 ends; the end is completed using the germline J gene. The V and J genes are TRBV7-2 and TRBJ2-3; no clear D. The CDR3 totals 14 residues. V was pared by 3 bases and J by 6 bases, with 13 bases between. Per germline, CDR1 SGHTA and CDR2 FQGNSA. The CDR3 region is CASSFLLSSDTQYF. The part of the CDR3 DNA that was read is TGTGCCAGCAGCTTCCTCCTATCTTCCGATACG.

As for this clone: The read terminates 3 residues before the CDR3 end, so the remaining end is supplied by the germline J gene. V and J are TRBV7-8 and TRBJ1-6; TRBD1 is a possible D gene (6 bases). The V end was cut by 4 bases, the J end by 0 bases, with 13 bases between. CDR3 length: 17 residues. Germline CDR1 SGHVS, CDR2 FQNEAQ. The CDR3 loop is CASSSGGGISYNSPLHF. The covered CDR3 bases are TGTGCCAGCAGCTCGGGGGGCGGAATCTCCTATAATTCACCC.